This T cell receptor beta chain was found in a study of immune evolution from preneoplasia to lung adenocarcinoma. Resections took place in Japan or China from the mid-2010s to the late 2010s. Two lung cancer pathologists independently confirmed each histologic diagnosis. Study outcomes and limitations: Top clone frequencies peaked in normal lung, apparently declining through invasive adenocarcinoma. Later-stage lesions seemingly showed higher T cell density and diversity than normal lung.

This clone is large (0.1 to 1%) in the sample. Antigen: not known. Trimming pared 4 bases from V and 2 bases from J, leaving 9 bases between. Per germline, CDR1 WSHSY and CDR2 SAAADI. The length of the CDR3 is 14 residues. Sequenced by immunoSEQ multiplex PCR; TCRdb stores in-frame clones only, minus some. The data contain some 4,200 clones, roughly 80% of them singletons. The source of this sequence is a person between 70 and 80 years old with lung adenocarcinoma. The sequencing input was FFPE adjacent normal lung tissue. The V gene is TRBV10-2, the J gene TRBJ2-1; the D is unclear. CDR3 sequence: CASSGGNAYNEQFF. The DNA for the CDR3 is TGCGCCAGCAGTGGGGGTAACGCCTACAATGAGCAGTTCTTC.